This is a list of T cell receptor beta chains from one sample in a study of blood T cell repertoires in COVID-19. Assay: immunoSEQ multiplex PCR; the TCRdb copy retains only in-frame clones and omits some. The table includes 150,000 to 200,000 clones, more than 70% detected once. The source material was peripheral blood. The receptors derive from a man in his 60s with acute or convalescent COVID-19. Each CDR3 is given with its conserved first and last residue. Each record gives: CDR3 protein, CDR3 DNA, clone size, V gene, D gene, J gene. D genes are given only for firm matches. Size tells how often a clone was seen (once, few, many) or the class of an expanded clone, and some rows leave it out.

CDR3: CASTHPGGGDTQYF; DNA: TGTGCCAGCACACACCCCGGTGGAGGGGATACGCAGTATTTT; size: .; V: TRBV6-5; D: .; J: TRBJ2-3
CDR3: CASSLSRDSTEAFF; DNA: TGTGCCAGCAGCTTAAGCAGGGATTCGACTGAAGCTTTCTTT; size: few; V: TRBV7-8; D: .; J: TRBJ1-1
CDR3: CASGHTPDGAVGANYGYTF; DNA: TGTGCTAGTGGTCACACCCCGGACGGCGCGGTGGGAGCTAACTATGGCTACACCTTC; size: .; V: TRBV12-5; D: .; J: TRBJ1-2
CDR3: CASKPGQENTGELFF; DNA: TGTGCCAGTAAACCGGGACAGGAGAACACCGGGGAGCTGTTTTTT; size: .; V: TRBV19; D: TRBD1; J: TRBJ2-2
CDR3: CASSSDLDYGYTF; DNA: TGTGCCAGCAGTTCCGACTTAGACTATGGCTACACCTTC; size: .; V: TRBV6-5; D: .; J: TRBJ1-2
CDR3: CASSLSVFGGQGTSPLHF; DNA: TGTGCCAGCAGCTTATCCGTGTTCGGGGGACAGGGAACTTCACCCCTCCACTTT; size: .; V: TRBV5-5; D: TRBD1; J: TRBJ1-6
CDR3: CASSPGQGAYNEQFF; DNA: TGTGCCAGCTCACCGGGACAGGGGGCTTACAATGAGCAGTTCTTC; size: .; V: TRBV18; D: TRBD1; J: TRBJ2-1
CDR3: CASSLPRQGRKDYGTTEAFF; DNA: TGTGCCAGCAGCTTGCCCCGACAGGGGAGGAAGGATTACGGGACCACTGAAGCTTTCTTT; size: .; V: TRBV7-8; D: TRBD1; J: TRBJ1-1
CDR3: CASRMKGQKYGYTF; DNA: TGTGCCAGCAGGATGAAGGGACAAAAATATGGCTACACCTTC; size: few; V: TRBV7-9; D: .; J: TRBJ1-2
CDR3: CASRLQATDTQYF; DNA: TGTGCCAGCAGACTACAAGCTACAGATACGCAGTATTTT; size: .; V: TRBV6-5; D: .; J: TRBJ2-3
CDR3: CASGLEDSEAFF; DNA: TGTGCTAGTGGTTTAGAGGACTCTGAAGCTTTCTTT; size: .; V: TRBV12-5; D: .; J: TRBJ1-1
CDR3: CASSLAGGATEAFF; DNA: TGTGCCAGCAGCTTGGCCGGAGGGGCCACTGAAGCTTTCTTT; size: .; V: TRBV11-3; D: .; J: TRBJ1-1
CDR3: CASSLGSGPGATYGYTF; DNA: TGTGCCAGCAGCTTGGGGTCGGGTCCAGGGGCCACCTATGGCTACACCTTC; size: .; V: TRBV5-6; D: .; J: TRBJ1-2
CDR3: CASSRGGAQNTGELFF; DNA: TGCGCCAGCAGCCGAGGGGGGGCCCAGAACACCGGGGAGCTGTTTTTT; size: .; V: TRBV5-1; D: .; J: TRBJ2-2
CDR3: CASSLGTGIYGYTF; DNA: TGTGCCAGCAGCTTGGGGACAGGGATCTATGGCTACACCTTC; size: .; V: TRBV5-4; D: TRBD1; J: TRBJ1-2
CDR3: CASSSRDRVEKLFF; DNA: TGTGCCAGCAGCTCCCGGGACAGGGTCGAAAAACTGTTTTTT; size: few; V: TRBV7-9; D: TRBD1; J: TRBJ1-4
CDR3: CAWTNNRAISTDTQYF; DNA: TGTGCCTGGACAAATAACAGGGCTATTAGCACAGATACGCAGTATTTT; size: .; V: TRBV30; D: .; J: TRBJ2-3
CDR3: CASSYSGVNTGELFF; DNA: TGCGCCAGCAGTTATAGCGGGGTAAACACCGGGGAGCTGTTTTTT; size: .; V: TRBV5-1; D: TRBD2; J: TRBJ2-2